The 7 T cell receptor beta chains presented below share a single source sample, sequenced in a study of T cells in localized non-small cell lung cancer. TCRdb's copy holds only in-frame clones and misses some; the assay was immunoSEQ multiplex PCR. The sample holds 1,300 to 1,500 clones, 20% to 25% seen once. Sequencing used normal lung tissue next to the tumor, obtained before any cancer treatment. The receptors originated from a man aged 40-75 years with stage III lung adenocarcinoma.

The CDR3 loop reads CASSLWGFANTGELFF. As DNA, the CDR3 is TGTGCCAGCAGCTTGTGGGGGTTCGCGAACACCGGGGAGCTGTTTTTT. V gene TRBV7-6 combines with J gene TRBJ2-2; D is possibly TRBD1 or TRBD2 (5 bases each). Germline V lookup: CDR1 SGHVS, CDR2 FNYEAQ. Trimming took 3 bases from V and 0 from J, leaving 11 bases between them. The CDR3 sequence is 16 residues long.

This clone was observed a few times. Written as DNA, the CDR3 is TGTGCCAGCAGTCCACTACCGGGACAGGGTTCTCTTGAGCAGTTCTTC. It yields the protein CASSPLPGQGSLEQFF. The genes are TRBV6-8 and TRBJ2-1, with 9 nucleotides matching TRBD1. From germline, CDR1 is MNHGY and CDR2 SAAAGT. This CDR3 is built from 16 residues. Unmatched junction bases numbered 14, after V lost 5 bases and J lost 9 bases.

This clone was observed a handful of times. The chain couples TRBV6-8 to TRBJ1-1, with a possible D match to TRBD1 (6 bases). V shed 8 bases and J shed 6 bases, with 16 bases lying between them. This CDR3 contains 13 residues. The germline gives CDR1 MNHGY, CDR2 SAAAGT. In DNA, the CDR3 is TGTGCCAGCTTGGGCAGGGGAGGTTCTGAAGCTTTCTTT. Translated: CASLGRGGSEAFF.

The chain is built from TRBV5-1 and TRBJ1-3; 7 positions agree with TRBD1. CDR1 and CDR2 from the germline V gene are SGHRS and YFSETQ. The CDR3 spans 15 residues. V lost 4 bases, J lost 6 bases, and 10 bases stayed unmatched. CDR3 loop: CASSDSGGRANTIYF. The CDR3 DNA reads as TGCGCCAGCAGCGATTCAGGGGGACGCGCAAACACCATATATTTT.

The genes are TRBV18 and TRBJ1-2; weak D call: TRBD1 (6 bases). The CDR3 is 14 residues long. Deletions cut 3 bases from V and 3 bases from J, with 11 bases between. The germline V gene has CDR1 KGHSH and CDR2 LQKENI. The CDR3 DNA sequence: TGTGCCAGCTCACCTAAGGGGGATTACTATGGCTACACCTTC. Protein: CASSPKGDYYGYTF.

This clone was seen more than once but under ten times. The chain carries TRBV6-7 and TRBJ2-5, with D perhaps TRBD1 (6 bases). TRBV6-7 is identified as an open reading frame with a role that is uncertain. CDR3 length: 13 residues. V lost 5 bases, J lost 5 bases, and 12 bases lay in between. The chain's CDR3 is CASSGGPKETQYF. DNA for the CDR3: TGTGCCAGCAGTGGGGGCCCCAAGGAGACCCAGTACTTC.

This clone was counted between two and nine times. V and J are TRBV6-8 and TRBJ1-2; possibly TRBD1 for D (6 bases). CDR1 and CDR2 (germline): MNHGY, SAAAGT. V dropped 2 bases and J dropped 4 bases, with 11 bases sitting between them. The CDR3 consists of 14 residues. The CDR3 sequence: CASSYRDIGYGYTF. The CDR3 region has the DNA TGTGCCAGCAGTTACCGGGACATCGGCTATGGCTACACCTTC.